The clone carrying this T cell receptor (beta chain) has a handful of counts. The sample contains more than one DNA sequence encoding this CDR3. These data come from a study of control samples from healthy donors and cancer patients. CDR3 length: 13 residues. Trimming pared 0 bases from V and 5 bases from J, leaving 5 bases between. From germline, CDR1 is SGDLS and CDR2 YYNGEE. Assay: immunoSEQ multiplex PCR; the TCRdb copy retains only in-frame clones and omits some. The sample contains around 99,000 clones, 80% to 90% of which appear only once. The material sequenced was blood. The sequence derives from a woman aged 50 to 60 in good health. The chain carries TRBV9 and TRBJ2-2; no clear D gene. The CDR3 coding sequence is TGTGCCAGCAGCGTAGAGGGAACCGGGGAGCTGTTTTTT. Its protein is CASSVEGTGELFF.